This T cell receptor (beta chain) was captured by sequencing in a study of cytomegalovirus exposure and HLA in healthy donors. This clone was seen once. The target antigen is unknown. PCR amplification relied on 60 Vbeta primers (plus 13 Jbeta primers). Assay used: immunoSEQ multiplex PCR; TCRdb lists only in-frame clones, some missing. This table has 150,000 to 160,000 clones, about 85% appearing once. Whole-study findings and limits: Investigators reported under 200 TCR beta chains as tied to cytomegalovirus. Later analysis suggested most CMV-associated TCR beta chains were HLA-restricted.

Germline CDR1 SGHVS, CDR2 FQNEAQ. CDR3 size: 15 residues. J lost 7 bases, V lost 5 bases, and 10 bases had no gene match. Sequencing used PBMCs. The J gene is TRBJ2-1, the V gene TRBV7-8; 8 positions agree with TRBD1. The receptor was derived from a young woman in good health and CMV-seronegative. CDR3 sequence reads: CASSPQGAFPNEQFF. CDR3 nucleotide sequence: TGTGCCAGCAGCCCCCAGGGGGCTTTCCCTAATGAGCAGTTCTTC.